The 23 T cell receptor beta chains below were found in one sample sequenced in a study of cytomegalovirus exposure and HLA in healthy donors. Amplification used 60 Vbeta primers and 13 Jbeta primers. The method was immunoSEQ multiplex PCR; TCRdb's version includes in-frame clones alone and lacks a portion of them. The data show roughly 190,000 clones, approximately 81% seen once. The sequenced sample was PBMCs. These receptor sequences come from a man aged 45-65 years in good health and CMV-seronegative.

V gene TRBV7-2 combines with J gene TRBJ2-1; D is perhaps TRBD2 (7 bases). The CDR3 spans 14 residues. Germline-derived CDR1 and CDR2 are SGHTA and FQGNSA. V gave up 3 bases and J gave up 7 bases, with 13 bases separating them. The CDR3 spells CASSFRGGGNEQFF. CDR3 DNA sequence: TGTGCCAGCAGCTTCAGGGGAGGGGGGAATGAGCAGTTCTTC.

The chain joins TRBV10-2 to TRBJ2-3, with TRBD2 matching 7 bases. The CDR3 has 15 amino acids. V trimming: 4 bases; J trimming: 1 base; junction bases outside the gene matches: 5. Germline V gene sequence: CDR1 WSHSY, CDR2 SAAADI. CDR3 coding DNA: TGCGCCAGCAGTGTACCCCGGGGGGGCACAGATACGCAGTATTTT. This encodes CASSVPRGGTDTQYF.

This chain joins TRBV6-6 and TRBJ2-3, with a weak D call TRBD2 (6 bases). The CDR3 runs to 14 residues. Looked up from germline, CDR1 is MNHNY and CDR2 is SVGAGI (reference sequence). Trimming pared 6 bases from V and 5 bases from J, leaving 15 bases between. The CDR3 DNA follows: TGTGCCAGCAGGGGGACTCACGTTCTAGATACGCAGTATTTT. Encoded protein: CASRGTHVLDTQYF.

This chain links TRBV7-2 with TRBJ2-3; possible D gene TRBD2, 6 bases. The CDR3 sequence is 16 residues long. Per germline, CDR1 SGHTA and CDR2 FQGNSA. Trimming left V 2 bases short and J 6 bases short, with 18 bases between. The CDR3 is CASSLRGGGDGDTQYF. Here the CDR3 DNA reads TGTGCCAGCAGCTTAAGGGGAGGAGGGGATGGCGATACGCAGTATTTT.

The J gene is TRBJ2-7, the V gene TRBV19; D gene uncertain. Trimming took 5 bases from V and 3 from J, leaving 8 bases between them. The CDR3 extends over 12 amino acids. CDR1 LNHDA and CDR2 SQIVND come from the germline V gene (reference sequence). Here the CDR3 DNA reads TGTGCCAGTAGTCAGGAAAACTACGAGCAGTACTTC. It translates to CASSQENYEQYF.

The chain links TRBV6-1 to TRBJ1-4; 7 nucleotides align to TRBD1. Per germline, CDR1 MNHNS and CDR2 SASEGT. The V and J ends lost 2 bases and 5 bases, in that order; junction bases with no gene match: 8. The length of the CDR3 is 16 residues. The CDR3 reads CASSEYLSGGNEKLFF. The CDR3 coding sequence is TGTGCCAGCAGTGAATATCTTTCAGGGGGGAATGAAAAACTGTTTTTT.

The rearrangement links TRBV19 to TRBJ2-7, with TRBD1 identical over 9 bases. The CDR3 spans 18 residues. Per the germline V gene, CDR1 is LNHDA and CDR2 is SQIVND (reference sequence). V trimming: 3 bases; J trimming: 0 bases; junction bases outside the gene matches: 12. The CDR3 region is CASSMGQGLGSPSYEQYF. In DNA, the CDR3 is TGTGCCAGTAGTATGGGACAGGGATTGGGATCGCCCTCCTACGAGCAGTACTTC.

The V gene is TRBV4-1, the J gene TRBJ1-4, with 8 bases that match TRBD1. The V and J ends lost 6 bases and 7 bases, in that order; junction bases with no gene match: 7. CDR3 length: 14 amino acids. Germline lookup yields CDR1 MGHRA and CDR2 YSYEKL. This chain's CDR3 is CASRSQGGSEKLFF. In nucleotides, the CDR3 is TGCGCCAGCAGGTCACAGGGGGGAAGTGAAAAACTGTTTTTT.

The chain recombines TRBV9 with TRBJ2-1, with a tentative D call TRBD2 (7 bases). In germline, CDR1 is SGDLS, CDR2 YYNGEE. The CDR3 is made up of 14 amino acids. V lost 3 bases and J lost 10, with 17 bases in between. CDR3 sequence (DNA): TGTGCCAGCAGCGAACCTGGGGGGGGCGTCGAGCAGTTCTTC. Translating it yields CASSEPGGGVEQFF.

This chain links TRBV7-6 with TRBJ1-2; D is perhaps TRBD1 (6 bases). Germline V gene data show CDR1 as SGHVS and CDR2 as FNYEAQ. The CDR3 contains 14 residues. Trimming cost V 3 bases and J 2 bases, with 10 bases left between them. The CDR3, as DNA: TGTGCCAGCAGCTTGGACAGCGGAAACTATGGCTACACCTTC. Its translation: CASSLDSGNYGYTF.

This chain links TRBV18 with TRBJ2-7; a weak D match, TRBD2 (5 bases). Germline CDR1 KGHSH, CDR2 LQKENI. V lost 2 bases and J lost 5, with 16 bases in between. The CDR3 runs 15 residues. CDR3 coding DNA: TGTGCCAGCTCACCAGTCCAGAGGGAGTCTAACGAGCAGTACTTC. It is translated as CASSPVQRESNEQYF.

The DNA for the CDR3 is TGTGCCAGCTCACTGACACAGGGGTATGAGCAGTTCTTC. Its protein product is CASSLTQGYEQFF. The rearrangement joins TRBV18 to TRBJ2-1; 7 nucleotides match TRBD1. The CDR3 is made up of 13 amino acids. After removal of 4 bases from V and 8 bases from J, the junction contained 5 bases not matched to a gene. Germline V gene sequence: CDR1 KGHSH, CDR2 LQKENI.

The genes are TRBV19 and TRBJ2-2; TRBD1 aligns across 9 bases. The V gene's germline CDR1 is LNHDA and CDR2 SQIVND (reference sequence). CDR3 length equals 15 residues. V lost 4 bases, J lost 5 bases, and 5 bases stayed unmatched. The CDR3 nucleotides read TGTGCCAGTAGTAGGGGACAGGGTGGTACCGGGGAGCTGTTTTTT. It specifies CASSRGQGGTGELFF.

The CDR3 DNA is TGTGCCTGGAGTGTCACAGGGATAGGCGAAAAACTGTTTTTT. It is translated as CAWSVTGIGEKLFF. This chain connects TRBV30 to TRBJ1-4; a weak D match, TRBD1 (6 bases). This CDR3 has 14 residues. With 0 bases removed from V and 8 bases from J, the gap between germline ends came to 13 bases. The germline CDR1 and CDR2 sequences are GTSNPN and SVGIG (reference sequence).

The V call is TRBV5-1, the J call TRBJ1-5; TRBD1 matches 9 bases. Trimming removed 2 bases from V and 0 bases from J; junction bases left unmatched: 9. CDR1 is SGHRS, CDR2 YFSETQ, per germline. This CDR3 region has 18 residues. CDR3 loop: CASSLNRDRDNSNQPQHF. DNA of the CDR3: TGCGCCAGCAGCTTAAACCGGGACAGGGATAATAGCAATCAGCCCCAGCATTTT.

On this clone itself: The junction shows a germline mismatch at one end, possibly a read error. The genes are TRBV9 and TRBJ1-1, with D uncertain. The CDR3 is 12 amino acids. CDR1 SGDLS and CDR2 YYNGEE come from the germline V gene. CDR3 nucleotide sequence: TGTGCCAGCAGCCCCTCGCGCTCTGAAGCTTCCTTT. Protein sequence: CASSPSRSEASF. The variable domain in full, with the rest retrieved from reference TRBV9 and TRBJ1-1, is DSGVTQTPKHLITATGQRVTLRCSPRSGDLSVYWYQQSLDQGLQFLIQYYNGEERAKGNILERFSAQQFPDLHSELNLSSLELGDSALYFCASSPSRSEASFGQGTRLTVV.

CDR3 sequence: CASSLERGGPRETQYF. The CDR3 nucleotides are TGTGCCAGCAGCTTGGAGCGGGGGGGCCCTAGAGAGACCCAGTACTTC. The chain links TRBV5-6 to TRBJ2-5, with 10 bases lining up with TRBD2. CDR3 length: 16 residues. The germline V gene encodes CDR1 SGHDT and CDR2 YYEEEE. Unmatched junction bases numbered 6, after V lost 0 bases and J lost 4 bases.

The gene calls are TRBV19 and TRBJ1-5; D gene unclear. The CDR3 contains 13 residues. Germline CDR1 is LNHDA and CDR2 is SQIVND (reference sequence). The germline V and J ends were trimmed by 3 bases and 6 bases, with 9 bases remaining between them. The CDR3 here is CASSIAGSQPQHF. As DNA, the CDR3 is TGTGCCAGTAGTATTGCGGGGAGTCAGCCCCAGCATTTT.

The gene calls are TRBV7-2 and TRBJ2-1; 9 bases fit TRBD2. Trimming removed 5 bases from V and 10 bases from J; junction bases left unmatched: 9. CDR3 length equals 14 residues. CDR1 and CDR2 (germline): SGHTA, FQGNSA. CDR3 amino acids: CASSAVSGGNEQFF. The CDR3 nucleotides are TGTGCCAGCAGCGCAGTTAGCGGGGGTAACGAGCAGTTCTTC.

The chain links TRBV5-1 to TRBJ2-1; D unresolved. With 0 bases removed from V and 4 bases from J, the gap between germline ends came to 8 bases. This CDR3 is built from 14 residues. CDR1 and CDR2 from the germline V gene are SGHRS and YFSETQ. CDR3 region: CASSLAEIYNEQFF. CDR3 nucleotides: TGCGCCAGCAGCTTGGCGGAGATTTACAATGAGCAGTTCTTC.

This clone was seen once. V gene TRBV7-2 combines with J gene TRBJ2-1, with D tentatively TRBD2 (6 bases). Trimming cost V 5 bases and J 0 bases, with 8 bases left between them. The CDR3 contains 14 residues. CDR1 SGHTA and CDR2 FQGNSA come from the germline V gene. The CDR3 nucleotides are TGTGCCAGCAGCCCGACTAGCTCCTACAATGAGCAGTTCTTC. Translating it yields CASSPTSSYNEQFF.

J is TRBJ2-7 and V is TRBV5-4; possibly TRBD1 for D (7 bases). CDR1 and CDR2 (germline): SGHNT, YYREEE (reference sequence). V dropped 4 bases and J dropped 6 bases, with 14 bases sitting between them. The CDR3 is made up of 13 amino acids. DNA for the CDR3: TGTGCCAGCAGCGGGTCAGGGGGGCGCGAGCAGTACTTC. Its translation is CASSGSGGREQYF. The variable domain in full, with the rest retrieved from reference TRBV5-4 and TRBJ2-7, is ETGVTQSPTHLIKTRGQQVTLRCSSQSGHNTVSWYQQALGQGPQFIFQYYREEENGRGNFPPRFSGLQFPNYSSELNVNALELDDSALYLCASSGSGGREQYFGPGTRLTVT.

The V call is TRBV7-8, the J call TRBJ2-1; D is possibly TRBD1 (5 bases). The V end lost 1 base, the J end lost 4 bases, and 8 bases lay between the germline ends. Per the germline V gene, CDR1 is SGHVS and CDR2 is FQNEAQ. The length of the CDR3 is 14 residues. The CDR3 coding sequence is TGTGCCAGCAGCTTAGGCCGACAGTACAATGAGCAGTTCTTC. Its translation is CASSLGRQYNEQFF.